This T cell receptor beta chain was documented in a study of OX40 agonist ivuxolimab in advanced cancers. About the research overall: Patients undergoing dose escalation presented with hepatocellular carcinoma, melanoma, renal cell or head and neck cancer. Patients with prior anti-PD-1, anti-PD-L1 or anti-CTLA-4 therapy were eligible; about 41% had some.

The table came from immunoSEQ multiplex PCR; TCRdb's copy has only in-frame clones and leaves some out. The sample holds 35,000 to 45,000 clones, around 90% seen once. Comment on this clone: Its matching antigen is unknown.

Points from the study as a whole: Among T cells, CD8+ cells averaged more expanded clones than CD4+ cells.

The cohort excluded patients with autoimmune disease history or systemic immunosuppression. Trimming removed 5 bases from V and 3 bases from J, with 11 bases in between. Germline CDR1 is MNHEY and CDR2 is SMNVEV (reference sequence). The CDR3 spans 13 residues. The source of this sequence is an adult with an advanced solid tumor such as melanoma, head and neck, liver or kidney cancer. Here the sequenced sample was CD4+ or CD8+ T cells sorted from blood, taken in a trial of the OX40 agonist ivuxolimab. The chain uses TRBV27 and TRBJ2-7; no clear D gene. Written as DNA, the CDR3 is TGTGCCAGCAGTCCTCTCGGTCACTACGAGCAGTACTTC. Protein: CASSPLGHYEQYF.